This TCR beta chain was recorded in a study of T cell repertoires in aging, cancer and after chemotherapy. Study-wide background: Chronic lymphocytic leukemia patients on fludarabine- or bendamustine-based regimens gave paired samples before and after chemotherapy.

TCR beta rearrangements were amplified from peripheral blood genomic DNA. This clonotype was recorded a few times. Rearranged V-D-J TRB sequences were amplified with a mixed TRB-A/B primer pool. TCRdb itself ran the multiplex PCR reads through MiXCR, one entry per CDR3 protein. The top ten clones hold roughly a tenth of a sample with about 13,000 distinct CDR3 sequences, roughly a quarter of them seen once. The CDR3 loop spans 15 amino acids. Unmatched junction bases numbered 10, after V lost 5 bases and J lost 6 bases. Germline CDR1 SGHVS, CDR2 FNYEAQ. The V call is TRBV7-6, the J call TRBJ2-3, with 8 bases aligning to TRBD2. The material sequenced was blood. The TCR originated in a human donor with a blood cancer. The CDR3 protein is CASSGQAGVADTQYF. The CDR3 coding sequence is TGTGCCAGCAGCGGCCAAGCGGGAGTGGCGGATACGCAGTATTTT.